One and the same sample provided the 10 T cell receptor beta chains below, sequenced in a study of blood T cell repertoires in COVID-19. The data were produced by immunoSEQ multiplex PCR, yet TCRdb's version contains in-frame clones alone and is incomplete. The repertoire holds about 76,000 clones, with roughly 89% as singletons. Sequenced sample: peripheral blood. The source is a human donor in a cohort sampled during active COVID-19.

The chain links TRBV10-3 to TRBJ2-1; 7 nucleotides align to TRBD1. Germline CDR1 reads ENHRY; CDR2 reads SYGVKD. The V segment lost 5 bases and the J segment 6 bases; nucleotides outside the gene matches: 16. The CDR3 runs to 17 residues. This CDR3 is CAISTGTARTQTNEQFF. CDR3 in DNA: TGTGCCATCAGTACCGGGACAGCCCGAACCCAGACCAATGAGCAGTTCTTC.

The chain couples TRBV27 to TRBJ2-4, with a tentative D call TRBD1 (7 bases). Trimming shortened V by 4 bases and J by 7 bases, and 17 bases separated the two germline ends. This CDR3 is built from 15 residues. From germline, CDR1 is MNHEY and CDR2 SMNVEV (reference sequence). In DNA form, the CDR3 reads TGTGCCAGCAGTTATTTAGGAGGGGGCAGGAACATTCAGTACTTC. As protein: CASSYLGGGRNIQYF.

The CDR3 DNA is TGTGCCAGCAGCCAAGATGTGGGGCTCAAAAAAACTGAAGCTTTCTTT. This codes for CASSQDVGLKKTEAFF. V gene TRBV3-1 (or the pseudogene TRBV3-2) combines with J gene TRBJ1-1, with D possibly matching TRBD1 (5 bases). The CDR3 is 16 amino acids. Germline-derived CDR1 and CDR2 are LGHDT and YNNKEL (reference sequence). Trimming cost V 0 bases and J 5 bases, with 16 bases left between them.

V usage is TRBV6-2 or TRBV6-3 and J usage is TRBJ1-1, with D unclear. CDR3 length: 12 amino acids. Germline assignment: CDR1 MNHEY and CDR2 SVGEGT. V shed 2 bases and J shed 9 bases, with 10 bases lying between them. CDR3 loop: CASSYPIRKAFF. Written as DNA, the CDR3 is TGTGCCAGCAGTTACCCTATCCGTAAAGCTTTCTTT.

V gene TRBV7-9 combines with J gene TRBJ1-2; tentatively, D is TRBD1 (6 bases). Germline loops: CDR1 SEHNR, CDR2 FQNEAQ (reference sequence). The CDR3 is 13 residues long. Trimming left V 8 bases short and J 2 bases short, with 12 bases between. CDR3: CASAQGNNYGYTF. CDR3 coding DNA: TGTGCCAGCGCACAGGGTAACAACTATGGCTACACCTTC. Drawing the rest from reference TRBV7-9 and TRBJ1-2, the complete variable domain is DTGVSQNPRHKITKRGQNVTFRCDPISEHNRLYWYRQTLGQGPEFLTYFQNEAQLEKSRLLSDRFSAERPKGSFSTLEIQRTEQGDSAMYLCASAQGNNYGYTFGSGTRLTVV.

This chain joins TRBV11-1 and TRBJ1-1, with D perhaps TRBD1 (6 bases). CDR1 is SGHAT, CDR2 FQDESV, per germline (reference sequence). This CDR3 has 12 amino acids. Trimming took off 5 bases at V and 7 bases at J, with 11 bases between the two ends. This chain's CDR3 is CASSLTGVEAFF. CDR3 DNA: TGTGCCAGCAGCCTGACAGGCGTTGAAGCTTTCTTT. Combining the CDR3 with reference TRBV11-1 and TRBJ1-1 gives the whole variable domain EAEVAQSPRYKITEKSQAVAFWCDPISGHATLYWYRQILGQGPELLVQFQDESVVDDSQLPKDRFSAERLKGVDSTLKIQPAELGDSAMYLCASSLTGVEAFFGQGTRLTVV.

The chain is built from TRBV9 and TRBJ1-6; 7 bases align to TRBD1. Germline trimming cut 3 bases from V and 7 bases from J; bases unmatched to any gene: 10. The CDR3 totals 16 residues. Germline V gene lookup returns CDR1 SGDLS and CDR2 YYNGEE. The CDR3 protein is CASSARSGTANSPLHF. The CDR3 DNA reads TGTGCCAGCAGCGCGCGTTCCGGGACAGCAAATTCACCCCTCCACTTT.

The chain employs TRBV2 and TRBJ2-3; 7 nucleotides line up with TRBD1. Germline-derived CDR1 and CDR2 are SNHLY and FYNNEI. The CDR3 has 17 amino acids. The V and J ends lost 6 bases and 0 bases, in that order; junction bases with no gene match: 12. The CDR3 spells CASSDRQGLISTDTQYF. CDR3 bases: TGTGCCAGCAGCGACCGACAGGGCCTAATAAGCACAGATACGCAGTATTTT.

The J gene is TRBJ2-7, the V gene TRBV19; 8 bases are shared with TRBD2. Germline V gene lookup returns CDR1 LNHDA and CDR2 SQIVND (reference sequence). With 1 base clipped from V and 1 base from J, the junction kept 3 bases outside the gene matches. The CDR3 consists of 15 residues. CDR3 nucleotide sequence: TGTGCCAGTAGTATAGGGGCTAGCGGGTCCTACGAGCAGTACTTC. Encoded protein: CASSIGASGSYEQYF. Based on the CDR3 plus reference TRBV19 and TRBJ2-7, the full variable domain is DGGITQSPKYLFRKEGQNVTLSCEQNLNHDAMYWYRQDPGQGLRLIYYSQIVNDFQKGDIAEGYSVSREKKESFPLTVTSAQKNPTAFYLCASSIGASGSYEQYFGPGTRLTVT.

This clone was found a few times. The V and J genes are TRBV4-1 and TRBJ1-2; 8 nucleotides match TRBD1. There are 12 residues in the CDR3. Germline CDR1 reads MGHRA; CDR2 reads YSYEKL. After removal of 4 bases from V and 7 bases from J, the junction contained 2 bases not matched to a gene. Here the CDR3 DNA reads TGCGCCAGCAGCCGGACAGGGTTTGGCTACACCTTC. Translation: CASSRTGFGYTF.